Listed below are T cell receptor beta chains from one sample, sequenced in a study of CD8 T cells in Susac syndrome. One entry per CDR3 protein, called by TCRdb with MiXCR from the immunoSEQ multiplex PCR reads. Of roughly 200,000 distinct CDR3 sequences in the sample, approximately 95% were seen once. The source material was CD4+ T cells from PBMCs. The source of these receptors is a human donor in good health. Each CDR3 is given with its conserved first and last residue. The order of the fields is CDR3 DNA, CDR3 protein, D gene, J gene, clone size, V gene. The D gene is left open where the match is weak. Not all rows give a size; the values are once, few, many and, for expanded clones, a class.

TGTGCCAGCAGTTTTGGCTTCACACAGGGTTCTGAAGCTTTCTTT | CASSFGFTQGSEAFF | NA | TRBJ1-1 | NA | TRBV6-6
TGTGCCAGCAGCTTAGCGGGAGGCGACAGGAAAAACTCTGGCTACACCTTC | CASSLAGGDRKNSGYTF | NA | TRBJ1-2 | NA | TRBV7-9
TGTGCCAGTAGGAATTCAGGGGCCCGCGGGGAGCTGTTTTTT | CASRNSGARGELFF | NA | TRBJ2-2 | NA | TRBV19
TGCAGCGTGCACCGGGGGTCGGGCACTGAAGCTTTCTTT | CSVHRGSGTEAFF | NA | TRBJ1-1 | NA | TRBV29-1
TGTGCCTGGAGGGCAAGACAGGGGGGTACTTATGGCTACACCTTC | CAWRARQGGTYGYTF | TRBD1 | TRBJ1-2 | NA | TRBV30
TGTGCCAGTACCCTTCTGTTCCGCAGTGAAGCTTTCTTT | CASTLLFRSEAFF | NA | TRBJ1-1 | once | TRBV19
TGTGCCAGCAGCTTGGACACCACCGTGAACTATGGCTACACCTTC | CASSLDTTVNYGYTF | NA | TRBJ1-2 | NA | TRBV5-6
TGCAGCGTTGAAGGCGTTGCAGGGAACTATGGCTACACCTTC | CSVEGVAGNYGYTF | NA | TRBJ1-2 | NA | TRBV29-1
TGCAGCTCGGGACTAGCGGGGGAACGCACAGATACGCAGTATTTT | CSSGLAGERTDTQYF | TRBD2 | TRBJ2-3 | NA | TRBV29-1
TGTGCCAGCCAAATACCGAATTCACCCCTCCACTTT | CASQIPNSPLHF | NA | TRBJ1-6 | NA | TRBV27